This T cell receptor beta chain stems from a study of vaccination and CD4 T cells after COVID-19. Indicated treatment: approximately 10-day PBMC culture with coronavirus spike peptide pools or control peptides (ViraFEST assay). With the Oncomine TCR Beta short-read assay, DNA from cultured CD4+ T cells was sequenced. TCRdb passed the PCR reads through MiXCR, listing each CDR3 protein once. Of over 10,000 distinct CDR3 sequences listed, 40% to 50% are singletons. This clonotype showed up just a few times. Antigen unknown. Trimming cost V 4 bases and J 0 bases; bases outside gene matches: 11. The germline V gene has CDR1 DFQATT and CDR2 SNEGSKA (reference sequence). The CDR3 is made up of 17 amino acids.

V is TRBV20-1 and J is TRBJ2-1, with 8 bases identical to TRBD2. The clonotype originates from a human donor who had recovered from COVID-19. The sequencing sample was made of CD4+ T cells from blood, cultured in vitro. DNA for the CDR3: TGCAGTGCTACCAGCGGGAGTCCCTCCCACTCCTACAATGAGCAGTTCTTC. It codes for CSATSGSPSHSYNEQFF.